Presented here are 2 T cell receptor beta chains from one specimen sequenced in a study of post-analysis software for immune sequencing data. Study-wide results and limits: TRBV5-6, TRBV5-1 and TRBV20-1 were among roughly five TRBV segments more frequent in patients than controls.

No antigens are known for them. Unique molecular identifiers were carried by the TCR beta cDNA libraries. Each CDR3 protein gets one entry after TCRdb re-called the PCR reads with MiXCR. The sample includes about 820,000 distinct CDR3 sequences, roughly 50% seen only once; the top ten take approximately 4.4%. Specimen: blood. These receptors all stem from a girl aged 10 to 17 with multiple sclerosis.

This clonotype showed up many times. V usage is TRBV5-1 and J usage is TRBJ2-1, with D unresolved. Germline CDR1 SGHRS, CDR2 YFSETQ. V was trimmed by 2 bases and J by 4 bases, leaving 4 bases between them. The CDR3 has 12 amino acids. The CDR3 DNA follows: TGCGCCAGCAGCTTTGAATACAATGAGCAGTTCTTC. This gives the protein CASSFEYNEQFF.

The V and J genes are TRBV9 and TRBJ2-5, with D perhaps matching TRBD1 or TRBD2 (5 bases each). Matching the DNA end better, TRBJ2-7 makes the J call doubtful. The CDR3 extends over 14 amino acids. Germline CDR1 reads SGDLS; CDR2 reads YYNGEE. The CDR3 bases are TGTGCCAGCAGCGTAGCTGTTGGGGGATACGAGCAGTACTTC. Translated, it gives CASSVAVGGYEQYF.